Listed below are T cell receptor beta chains from one sample, sequenced in a study of blood T cell repertoires in COVID-19. Some clones are missing from TCRdb's copy, which holds only in-frame ones; the method was immunoSEQ multiplex PCR. The data show hundreds of thousands of clones, over 80% seen once. The sequenced material came from peripheral blood. Source of these receptors: a woman in her forties or fifties with active or convalescent COVID-19. Each CDR3 is given with its conserved first and last residue. D genes are given only for firm matches. Expanded clones get a size class; other rows say once, few or many, or leave the size out.

clone size,D gene,V gene,J gene,CDR3 protein,CDR3 DNA
NA,NA,TRBV27,TRBJ2-6,CASSSWRLSGANVLTF,TGTGCCAGCAGTTCTTGGAGACTATCTGGGGCCAACGTCCTGACTTTC
NA,TRBD2,TRBV28,TRBJ2-1,CASSSAGPASGYNEQFF,TGTGCCAGCAGTTCGGCTGGGCCCGCTAGCGGGTACAATGAGCAGTTCTTC
NA,NA,TRBV18,TRBJ2-7,CASSPQTYEQYF,TGTGCCAGCTCACCCCAAACCTACGAGCAGTACTTC
NA,NA,TRBV18,TRBJ1-2,CASSPIADANYGYTF,TGTGCCAGCTCACCAATAGCCGACGCTAACTATGGCTACACCTTC
NA,TRBD1,TRBV7-2,TRBJ1-2,CASSLQGARYGYTF,TGTGCCAGCAGCTTACAGGGGGCAAGGTATGGCTACACCTTC
few,NA,TRBV28,TRBJ1-1,CASSETGRGMNTEAFF,TGTGCCAGCAGTGAAACAGGGAGGGGGATGAACACTGAAGCTTTCTTT
NA,TRBD1,TRBV4-1,TRBJ2-1,CASSRQGTGFWNEQFF,TGCGCCAGCAGCCGGCAAGGGACAGGGTTTTGGAATGAGCAGTTCTTC
NA,NA,TRBV14,TRBJ1-6,CASSQARGSPLHF,TGTGCCAGCAGCCAAGCCAGGGGTTCACCCCTCCACTTT
few,NA,TRBV11-2,TRBJ1-5,CASSLDGDGTQHF,TGTGCCAGCAGCTTAGACGGTGACGGGACCCAGCATTTT
NA,NA,TRBV28,TRBJ1-4,CASSRPGGYFNEKLFF,TGTGCCAGCAGCAGACCAGGAGGCTATTTTAATGAAAAACTGTTTTTT
NA,TRBD1,TRBV6-1,TRBJ2-2,CASSEQGALGGELFF,TGTGCCAGCAGTGAACAGGGGGCCTTGGGCGGGGAGCTGTTTTTT
NA,NA,TRBV27,TRBJ1-6,CASSSPNSPLHF,TGTGCCAGCAGTTCTCCCAATTCACCCCTCCACTTT
NA,NA,TRBV30,TRBJ1-6,CAWSVHRGNSPLHF,TGTGCCTGGAGTGTACACCGGGGTAATTCACCCCTCCACTTT
few,NA,TRBV6-2/TRBV6-3,TRBJ1-5,CASSYRGGQPQHF,TGTGCCAGCAGTTACAGGGGAGGCCAGCCCCAGCATTTT
few,TRBD2,TRBV5-1,TRBJ2-5,CASSLGAGRATETQYF,TGCGCCAGCAGCTTGGGGGCCGGGAGGGCCACCGAGACCCAGTACTTC
NA,TRBD2,TRBV28,TRBJ2-3,CASSEGLSTDTQYF,TGTGCCAGCAGCGAGGGACTATCCACAGATACGCAGTATTTT
NA,TRBD2,TRBV7-2,TRBJ2-1,CASSPPGLAFNEQFF,TGTGCCAGCAGCCCTCCGGGACTAGCCTTCAATGAGCAGTTCTTC
NA,TRBD1,TRBV19,TRBJ1-4,CATGQSNEKLFF,TGTGCCACGGGACAGTCTAATGAAAAACTGTTTTTT
NA,TRBD2,TRBV18,TRBJ2-7,CASSATSGRASYEQYF,TGTGCCAGCTCAGCGACTAGCGGGAGGGCCTCTTACGAGCAGTACTTC
NA,TRBD2,TRBV7-8,TRBJ2-3,CASSSGTSGFTDTQYF,TGTGCCAGCAGCTCCGGAACTAGCGGATTCACAGATACGCAGTATTTT
few,NA,TRBV19,TRBJ1-1,CASSIRGGGNTEAFF,TGTGCCAGTAGTATCAGAGGGGGGGGGAACACTGAAGCTTTCTTT
NA,NA,TRBV6-1,TRBJ2-1,CASSGILGSPYNEQFF,TGTGCCAGCAGTGGGATCTTGGGGAGTCCCTACAATGAGCAGTTCTTC
NA,NA,TRBV12-3/TRBV12-4,TRBJ2-1,CASSPLYEQFF,TGTGCCAGCAGCCCTTTGTATGAGCAGTTCTTC
NA,TRBD2,TRBV4-1,TRBJ2-1,CASSQASSGRANEQFF,TGCGCCAGCAGCCAAGCCTCCAGCGGGAGGGCCAATGAGCAGTTCTTC
NA,NA,TRBV4-1,TRBJ2-1,CASSQLAGNEQFF,TGCGCCAGCAGCCAGCTTGCGGGAAATGAGCAGTTCTTC
NA,NA,TRBV13,TRBJ2-7,CASSPHLGGVEQYF,TGTGCCAGCAGCCCCCACTTAGGCGGAGTCGAGCAGTACTTC
NA,TRBD2,TRBV4-1,TRBJ2-1,CASSQPRTKRGNEQFF,TGCGCCAGCAGCCAGCCAAGGACCAAGCGGGGGAATGAGCAGTTCTTC
NA,TRBD2,TRBV7-6,TRBJ2-7,CASSQVAAGGSYEQYF,TGTGCCAGCAGCCAAGTGGCGGCGGGAGGGTCTTACGAGCAGTACTTC
NA,TRBD1,TRBV5-1,TRBJ1-1,CASSSGTGAYAFF,TGCGCCAGCAGCTCCGGGACAGGGGCATACGCTTTCTTT
NA,NA,TRBV4-2,TRBJ2-2,CASSQDRSVVGELFF,TGTGCCAGCAGCCAAGATCGCAGCGTAGTCGGGGAGCTGTTTTTT
once,NA,TRBV6-5,TRBJ2-2,CASSTTLTTGELFF,TGTGCCAGCAGTACCACACTAACGACCGGGGAGCTGTTTTTT
NA,TRBD2,TRBV5-1,TRBJ2-7,CASSTGLAGEQYF,TGCGCCAGCAGCACGGGACTAGCTGGCGAGCAGTACTTC
many,TRBD1,TRBV12-3/TRBV12-4,TRBJ1-6,CASSQTGYSPLHF,TGTGCCAGCAGTCAGACAGGGTATTCACCCCTCCACTTT
NA,TRBD2,TRBV7-2,TRBJ2-1,CASSLAFGRANEQFF,TGTGCCAGCAGCCTCGCCTTTGGGAGGGCCAATGAGCAGTTCTTC
NA,TRBD1,TRBV5-1,TRBJ1-5,CASSLWPDRARQPQHF,TGCGCCAGCAGCCTCTGGCCGGACAGGGCCCGTCAGCCCCAGCATTTT
few,NA,TRBV5-6,TRBJ1-1,CASSLVGLGETEAFF,TGTGCCAGCAGCTTGGTGGGTCTAGGTGAGACGGAAGCTTTCTTT
NA,TRBD1,TRBV28,TRBJ1-1,CASSVLHGTARRAFF,TGTGCCAGCAGTGTACTACACGGGACAGCGAGGAGGGCTTTCTTT
NA,NA,TRBV19,TRBJ1-6,CASRGPMNSPLHF,TGTGCCAGCAGGGGCCCTATGAATTCACCCCTCCACTTT
NA,TRBD1,TRBV30,TRBJ1-2,CAWSEGTGLTYGYTF,TGTGCCTGGAGTGAGGGGACAGGGCTTACCTATGGCTACACCTTC
NA,TRBD1,TRBV27,TRBJ1-2,CASRPGQTIFNYGYTF,TGTGCCAGCAGACCGGGACAGACTATCTTTAACTATGGCTACACCTTC
NA,NA,TRBV4-1,TRBJ2-5,CASSLVFRETQYF,TGCGCCAGCAGCCTCGTTTTCCGAGAGACCCAGTACTTC
NA,TRBD1,TRBV2,TRBJ1-1,CASSRDRGTEAFF,TGTGCCAGCAGTAGAGACAGGGGCACTGAAGCTTTCTTT
NA,NA,TRBV5-6,TRBJ2-7,CASSSRSSYEQYF,TGTGCCAGCAGCTCCCGGAGCTCCTACGAGCAGTACTTC
NA,TRBD1,TRBV28,TRBJ1-1,CASRSPGQRTEAFF,TGTGCCAGCAGGTCTCCGGGACAGAGGACTGAAGCTTTCTTT
NA,TRBD2,TRBV11-3,TRBJ2-7,CASSFSGDMGEQYF,TGTGCCAGCAGCTTTAGCGGGGATATGGGCGAGCAGTACTTC
NA,NA,TRBV7-2,TRBJ2-5,CASSSRVATETQYF,TGTGCCAGCAGCTCCCGGGTGGCTACAGAGACCCAGTACTTC
NA,TRBD1,TRBV10-3,TRBJ1-2,CAIRKTGGDYGYTF,TGTGCCATCAGAAAAACAGGGGGCGACTATGGCTACACCTTC
NA,TRBD1,TRBV6-1,TRBJ1-5,CASSEMVGGGNQPQHF,TGTGCCAGCAGTGAAATGGTAGGGGGCGGCAATCAGCCCCAGCATTTT
NA,NA,TRBV3-1/TRBV3-2,TRBJ2-3,CASSQVATSEGSRLVF,TGTGCCAGCAGCCAAGTGGCAACCTCGGAGGGTTCCCGACTGGTATTT
NA,TRBD2,TRBV30,TRBJ2-7,CAWSDPFGRGTYEQYF,TGTGCCTGGAGTGACCCGTTTGGGCGGGGGACCTACGAGCAGTACTTC